This T cell receptor (beta chain) was profiled in a study of T cells after yellow fever vaccination. Findings and caveats of the study: Sorted repertoires could include abundant contaminating clonotypes from bulk cells.

The CDR3 extends over 16 amino acids. Germline loops: CDR1 MNHEY, CDR2 SVGAGI. V was clipped by 0 bases and J by 8 bases, with 14 bases between them. TCRdb re-called the 5' RACE reads with MiXCR, one entry per CDR3 protein. The table includes approximately 510,000 distinct CDR3 sequences, about a fifth detected once. Of note for this clonotype: What it binds is unknown.

This clonotype was obtained from a man younger than 35 who received the YFV17D yellow fever vaccine. V usage is TRBV6-5 and J usage is TRBJ1-6; D unclear. Specimen: PBMCs, collected more than 20 days after the first yellow fever vaccination. The CDR3 DNA follows: TGTGCCAGCAGTTACTCGATGAGCAGTCCAGATTCACCCCTCCACTTT. Protein: CASSYSMSSPDSPLHF.